The 32 T cell receptor beta chains listed next were all sequenced from one sample in a study of blood T cell repertoires in COVID-19. Clones were read by immunoSEQ multiplex PCR, and TCRdb kept only the in-frame ones, dropping some. The sample holds 140,000 to 150,000 clones; roughly 80% are singletons and the top ten take nearly 3%. Material: peripheral blood. Receptors originate from a woman aged 40 to 50 with active or convalescent COVID-19.

As DNA, the CDR3 is TGTGCCAGCTCACCACGGACAGGGAACACCGGGGAGCTGTTTTTT. Its protein is CASSPRTGNTGELFF. V is TRBV18 and J is TRBJ2-2; 7 bases align to TRBD1. This CDR3 is 15 amino acids long. The junction had 0 bases not matched to a gene; V was cut back by 1 base and J by 1 base. CDR1 KGHSH and CDR2 LQKENI come from the germline V gene.

The chain recombines TRBV9 with TRBJ1-4, with 9 bases identical to TRBD1. J lost 8 bases, V lost 4 bases, and 6 bases had no gene match. Looked up from germline, CDR1 is SGDLS and CDR2 is YYNGEE. The CDR3 covers 14 residues. CDR3 sequence reads: CASSLGQGLEKLFF. The CDR3 DNA sequence: TGTGCCAGCAGCTTAGGACAGGGGTTGGAAAAACTGTTTTTT.

This clone turned up a few times. The V and J genes are TRBV28 and TRBJ1-2; D unclear. From germline, CDR1 is MDHEN and CDR2 SYDVKM. The CDR3 covers 12 residues. V lost 2 bases and J lost 6, with 7 bases in between. CDR3 nucleotide sequence: TGTGCCAGCAGTTTACAGGTGGATGGCTACACCTTC. It yields the protein CASSLQVDGYTF.

J is TRBJ1-2 and V is TRBV6-5; D is possibly TRBD1 (5 bases). CDR3 length equals 14 residues. Trimming shortened V by 0 bases and J by 8 bases, and 13 bases separated the two germline ends. Germline-derived CDR1 and CDR2 are MNHEY and SVGAGI. Here the CDR3 DNA reads TGTGCCAGCAGTTACTCGAAGGCAGGGCGGGGCTACACCTTC. It encodes CASSYSKAGRGYTF.

The gene calls are TRBV28 and TRBJ1-3; D is possibly TRBD1 (6 bases). The germline V and J ends were trimmed by 7 bases and 0 bases, with 13 bases remaining between them. Germline CDR1 is MDHEN and CDR2 is SYDVKM. There are 15 residues in the CDR3. The CDR3 protein is CASTPTGLSGNTIYF. CDR3 DNA: TGTGCCAGCACCCCGACAGGCCTCTCTGGAAACACCATATATTTT.

The chain employs TRBV28 and TRBJ2-7; D gene unclear. CDR3 length equals 15 residues. The V end lost 5 bases, the J end lost 0 bases, and 14 bases lay between the germline ends. Germline CDR1 is MDHEN and CDR2 is SYDVKM. The CDR3 loop reads CASSLKLGRSYEQYF. The CDR3 DNA reads TGTGCCAGCAGTCTAAAATTGGGCCGCTCCTACGAGCAGTACTTC.

V gene TRBV29-1 combines with J gene TRBJ2-5, with 11 bases matching TRBD2. J lost 1 base, V lost 3 bases, and 1 base had no gene match. Germline CDR1 is SQVTM and CDR2 is ANQGSEA. The CDR3 loop spans 14 amino acids. CDR3 sequence: CSVDGTSGQETQYF. CDR3 DNA: TGCAGCGTTGATGGGACTAGCGGCCAAGAGACCCAGTACTTC. Variable domain in full (rest from reference TRBV29-1 and TRBJ2-5): SAVISQKPSRDICQRGTSLTIQCQVDSQVTMMFWYRQQPGQSLTLIATANQGSEATYESGFVIDKFPISRPNLTFSTLTVSNMSPEDSSIYLCSVDGTSGQETQYFGPGTRLLVL.

V usage is TRBV9 and J usage is TRBJ2-1, with D tentatively TRBD2 (8 bases). Germline V gene lookup returns CDR1 SGDLS and CDR2 YYNGEE. With 3 bases removed from V and 15 bases from J, the gap between germline ends came to 25 bases. This CDR3 is 15 amino acids long. CDR3 coding DNA: TGTGCCAGCAGCGACAGGGGATCCGGGAGGGCCCGGGGGTTCTTC. Protein product: CASSDRGSGRARGFF.

The J gene is TRBJ2-1, the V gene TRBV2; the match to TRBD2 covers 9 bases. From germline, CDR1 is SNHLY and CDR2 FYNNEI. Unmatched junction bases numbered 6, after V lost 5 bases and J lost 4 bases. The CDR3 length is 15 residues. The CDR3 sequence: CASSFSGGPYNEQFF. The DNA for the CDR3 is TGTGCCAGCAGTTTTAGCGGGGGACCATACAATGAGCAGTTCTTC.

CDR3 residues: CASSISAGDPEAFF. DNA of the CDR3: TGTGCCAGCAGCATATCCGCAGGGGATCCTGAAGCTTTCTTT. V and J are TRBV7-2 and TRBJ1-1; weak D call: TRBD1 (6 bases). V was cut by 5 bases and J by 6 bases, with 16 bases left in between. This CDR3 region has 14 residues. Germline-derived CDR1 and CDR2 are SGHTA and FQGNSA.

V gene TRBV7-2 combines with J gene TRBJ2-7; 9 nucleotides align to TRBD1. The CDR3 has 16 residues. The trim removed 1 base at V and 2 bases at J, leaving 6 bases unmatched. Germline V CDR1 and CDR2: SGHTA, FQGNSA. The DNA for the CDR3 is TGTGCCAGCAGCTTAGATAGGGGGACAGGGCCCTACGAGCAGTACTTC. It yields the protein CASSLDRGTGPYEQYF. The full variable domain, in which reference TRBV7-2 and TRBJ2-7 provide the parts outside the CDR3, is GAGVSQSPSNKVTEKGKDVELRCDPISGHTALYWYRQSLGQGLEFLIYFQGNSAPDKSGLPSDRFSAERTGGSVSTLTIQRTQQEDSAVYLCASSLDRGTGPYEQYFGPGTRLTVT.

The genes are TRBV5-1 and TRBJ1-4; possibly TRBD1 for D (5 bases). CDR1 and CDR2 from the germline V gene are SGHRS and YFSETQ. Trimming took 4 bases from V and 8 from J, leaving 15 bases between them. This CDR3 spans 14 amino acids. The CDR3 DNA reads as TGCGCCAGCAGCGCGGGCGGGGGAGGCGAAAAACTGTTTTTT. This translates into CASSAGGGGEKLFF.

The chain employs TRBV5-5 and TRBJ1-6; D is uncertain. Germline V CDR1 and CDR2: SGHKS, YYEKEE (reference sequence). Between the trimmed V and J ends, which lost 4 bases and 10 bases, there was a span of 15 bases. The CDR3 contains 14 residues. CDR3 bases: TGTGCCAGCAGCAGCGGTCACGCGGAATCACCCCTCCACTTT. Its translation is CASSSGHAESPLHF.

The chain recombines TRBV4-3 with TRBJ2-3; the match to TRBD2 covers 9 bases. This CDR3 has 18 residues. The trim removed 1 base at V and 5 bases at J, leaving 13 bases unmatched. Germline V gene data show CDR1 as LGHNA and CDR2 as YSLEER. This CDR3 reads CASSQAFSSGSGLDTQYF. CDR3 in DNA: TGCGCCAGCAGCCAAGCTTTTAGTAGCGGGAGTGGTTTAGATACGCAGTATTTT.

The chain couples TRBV7-9 to TRBJ1-5; possible D gene TRBD1, 6 bases. The CDR3 spans 18 residues. Germline V gene data show CDR1 as SEHNR and CDR2 as FQNEAQ (reference sequence). The V and J ends lost 3 bases and 7 bases respectively, with 25 bases between them. CDR3 coding DNA: TGTGCCAGCAGCTTGTGTCCTGTCGGCCAGGGGTGTAGGCAGCCCCAGCATTTT. It specifies CASSLCPVGQGCRQPQHF.

Here the CDR3 DNA reads TGTGCCAGCAGCTTAGTCGGTTCTTGGGGCTACACCTTC. Translation gives CASSLVGSWGYTF. The chain links TRBV7-2 to TRBJ1-2; D remains ambiguous. CDR1 and CDR2 from the germline V gene are SGHTA and FQGNSA. Trimming left V 1 base short and J 8 bases short, with 11 bases between. CDR3 size: 13 residues.

The V gene is TRBV5-4, the J gene TRBJ1-1, with D perhaps TRBD1 (5 bases). The V and J ends lost 4 bases and 5 bases respectively, with 15 bases between them. CDR3 size: 14 residues. Germline-derived CDR1 and CDR2 are SGHNT and YYREEE (reference sequence). The CDR3 sequence is CASSPGLGNTEAFF. CDR3 DNA sequence: TGTGCCAGCAGCCCGGGACTGGGGAATACTGAAGCTTTCTTT.

The gene calls are TRBV10-1 and TRBJ1-3, with D tentatively TRBD1 (5 bases). Per the germline V gene, CDR1 is WNHNN and CDR2 is SYGVQD (reference sequence). The CDR3 spans 15 residues. V gave up 4 bases and J gave up 2 bases, with 12 bases separating them. The CDR3 protein is CASSGSQGAGNTIYF. The CDR3 DNA reads TGCGCCAGCAGTGGGTCACAAGGGGCTGGAAACACCATATATTTT.

This clone showed up just a few times. This chain uses TRBV10-3 with TRBJ1-2, with D maybe TRBD1 (6 bases). The CDR3 length is 14 residues. With 0 bases removed from V and 5 bases from J, the gap between germline ends came to 10 bases. From germline, CDR1 is ENHRY and CDR2 SYGVKD. The CDR3 sequence is CAISESRGKYGYTF. CDR3 coding DNA: TGTGCCATCAGTGAGTCGAGGGGGAAGTATGGCTACACCTTC.

This clone was counted a single time. The chain links TRBV30 to TRBJ2-1; possible D gene TRBD2, 5 bases. The CDR3 runs to 14 residues. Germline CDR1 is GTSNPN and CDR2 is SVGIG (reference sequence). V was cut by 1 base and J by 9 bases, with 16 bases left in between. The CDR3 sequence is CAWSDGFGVPEQFF. DNA of the CDR3: TGTGCCTGGAGTGATGGATTCGGGGTCCCTGAGCAGTTCTTC.

The rearrangement joins TRBV28 to TRBJ1-1; D gene ambiguous. V lost 2 bases and J 1 base, leaving 14 bases between the germline ends. The CDR3 has 16 amino acids. CDR1 and CDR2 from the germline V gene are MDHEN and SYDVKM. DNA for the CDR3: TGTGCCAGCAGTTTAAGAGGGCCTCTAGAGAACACTGAAGCTTTCTTT. It specifies CASSLRGPLENTEAFF.

The rearrangement links TRBV11-2 to TRBJ1-1; D unclear. The CDR3 runs 16 residues. Germline CDR1 is SGHAT and CDR2 is FQNNGV. Trimming removed 2 bases at V and 4 bases at J, with 17 bases between. CDR3 protein: CASSLRIGVGSTEAFF. DNA of the CDR3: TGTGCCAGCAGCTTAAGAATAGGCGTCGGGAGCACTGAAGCTTTCTTT.

J is TRBJ1-2 and V is TRBV28; no clear D. The germline V gene has CDR1 MDHEN and CDR2 SYDVKM. Trimming cost V 9 bases and J 2 bases, with 10 bases left between them. The CDR3 is 12 residues long. The CDR3, as DNA: TGTGCCAGTGTTAATCCCAACTATGGCTACACCTTC. Amino acids: CASVNPNYGYTF.

This chain connects TRBV2 to TRBJ2-1; TRBD1 matches 10 bases. CDR1 is SNHLY and CDR2 is FYNNEI in the germline V gene. This CDR3 is built from 12 residues. The J segment lost 14 bases and the V segment lost 2 bases, leaving 3 bases of the junction unmatched. CDR3 protein: CASSERTGGKFF. The CDR3 bases are TGTGCCAGCAGTGAACGGACAGGGGGAAAGTTCTTC.

The gene calls are TRBV3-1 (or the pseudogene TRBV3-2) and TRBJ1-2; 8 nucleotides align to TRBD1. CDR3 size: 15 residues. CDR1 is LGHDT and CDR2 is YNNKEL in the germline V gene (reference sequence). The V segment lost 0 bases and the J segment 5 bases; nucleotides outside the gene matches: 5. This CDR3 reads CASSQEARGRYGYTF. Written as DNA, the CDR3 is TGTGCCAGCAGCCAAGAGGCCAGGGGGCGGTATGGCTACACCTTC.

V gene TRBV4-3 combines with J gene TRBJ1-6; the match to TRBD1 covers 10 bases. V dropped 4 bases and J dropped 4; count of bases not matched to a gene: 1. In germline, CDR1 is LGHNA, CDR2 YSLEER. The CDR3 runs 15 residues. In DNA form, the CDR3 reads TGCGCCAGCAGCCCGGACAGGGGGTATAATTCACCCCTCCACTTT. This sequence encodes CASSPDRGYNSPLHF.

The genes are TRBV12-3 or TRBV12-4 and TRBJ1-5, with unresolved D. CDR3 size: 13 residues. V was pared by 2 bases and J by 4 bases, with 6 bases between. CDR3 DNA: TGTGCCAGCAGTTTAATGCGGAATCAGCCCCAGCATTTT. Residues: CASSLMRNQPQHF.

The chain links TRBV4-1 to TRBJ1-1, with 9 bases fitting TRBD1. This CDR3 comprises 18 residues. CDR1 MGHRA and CDR2 YSYEKL come from the germline V gene. The junction had 10 bases not matched to a gene; V was cut back by 0 bases and J by 2 bases. CDR3 sequence reads: CASSQDLDRGGRNTEAFF. The CDR3 region has the DNA TGCGCCAGCAGCCAAGATTTAGACAGGGGGGGGAGAAACACTGAAGCTTTCTTT.

The CDR3 spells CASSLGGGYEQYF. The DNA of the CDR3 is TGTGCCAGCAGCTTGGGGGGAGGGTACGAGCAGTACTTC. The genes are TRBV5-4 and TRBJ2-7; TRBD2 aligns across 7 bases. The CDR3 totals 13 residues. The V and J ends lost 0 bases and 4 bases, in that order; junction bases with no gene match: 1. Germline V gene data show CDR1 as SGHNT and CDR2 as YYREEE (reference sequence).

This chain links TRBV6-1 with TRBJ2-4; tentatively, D is TRBD2 (5 bases). Germline CDR1 MNHNS, CDR2 SASEGT. Trimming took off 3 bases at V and 5 bases at J, with 17 bases between the two ends. CDR3 length: 16 residues. CDR3 sequence (DNA): TGTGCCAGCAGTGAGGAGGCAGTACGAAGCCAAAACATTCAGTACTTC. Translation: CASSEEAVRSQNIQYF.

This rearrangement joins TRBV6-1 to TRBJ2-6; 8 bases agree with TRBD1. This CDR3 is built from 17 residues. Trimming at V came to 4 bases and at J to 0 bases, leaving 5 bases not matched to a gene. The V gene's germline CDR1 is MNHNS and CDR2 SASEGT. CDR3 region: CASSAYRGISGANVLTF. Here the CDR3 DNA reads TGTGCCAGCAGTGCATACAGGGGGATCTCTGGGGCCAACGTCCTGACTTTC.

In its sample, this clone was seen many times. The rearrangement links TRBV7-2 to TRBJ1-5; D is undetermined. V shed 1 base and J shed 0 bases, with 7 bases lying between them. CDR3 length: 15 amino acids. The germline CDR1 and CDR2 sequences are SGHTA and FQGNSA. The CDR3 here is CASSLVGNSNQPQHF. For the CDR3, the DNA is TGTGCCAGCAGCTTAGTTGGCAATAGCAATCAGCCCCAGCATTTT.